This TCR beta chain emerged from a study of shared clonotypes between healthy human individuals. The table came from immunoSEQ multiplex PCR; TCRdb's copy has only in-frame clones and leaves some out. The sample holds 400,000 to 550,000 clones, less than 80% seen once. CDR1 is MNHEY, CDR2 SVGAGI, per germline. V lost 6 bases to trimming and J lost 0 bases, with 12 bases between them. The CDR3 extends over 14 amino acids. In the case of this clone: Its cognate antigen is unknown.

Findings and caveats of the study: It was the few donors that limited the genetic and exposure-history diversity represented.

Sequences were obtained from PBMCs. The clonotype was recovered from a woman in her forties in good health. Some clones in this sample may be carry-over from other donors' samples. The chain links TRBV6-5 to TRBJ2-7; perhaps TRBD2 as D (5 bases). Here the CDR3 DNA reads TGTGCCAGCAGGCGGGTTCGGGGCTCCTACGAGCAGTACTTC. It codes for CASRRVRGSYEQYF.